This is a list of T cell receptor beta chains from one sample in a study of CD8 T cells in Susac syndrome. TCRdb called the immunoSEQ multiplex PCR reads again in MiXCR, with one record for every CDR3 protein. The table records approximately 180,000 distinct CDR3 sequences, about 94% of them present only once. The sequencing sample was made of CD4+ T cells from PBMCs. These receptors were taken from a human donor with multiple sclerosis. CDR3s leave out the opening cysteine and the closing phenylalanine or tryptophan. Fields, in order: J gene, V gene, D gene, CDR3 protein. D genes are given only for firm matches.

TRBJ1-2 | TRBV12-3/TRBV12-4 | - | ASSLNTGSSYT
TRBJ1-5 | TRBV9 | - | ASSEAGNQPQH
TRBJ2-7 | TRBV9 | - | ASSPTGSSYEQY
TRBJ2-5 | TRBV29-1 | TRBD2 | SVEAGSGRATQY
TRBJ2-2 | TRBV20-1 | TRBD2 | SALSGEYTGELF
TRBJ2-7 | TRBV6-2/TRBV6-3 | TRBD2 | ASSSFLTSSGTYEQY
TRBJ2-3 | TRBV9 | - | ASSVGGLHSTDTQY
TRBJ2-3 | TRBV28 | TRBD2 | ASSYAGTSGEDTQY
TRBJ2-7 | TRBV12-3/TRBV12-4 | - | ASSFVMRVSSYEQY
TRBJ1-2 | TRBV29-1 | TRBD1 | SVAADRANYGYT
TRBJ2-3 | TRBV3-1 | TRBD2 | ASSQGFSGGDTQY
TRBJ2-7 | TRBV5-6 | TRBD1 | ASSRQGRYEQY
TRBJ2-7 | TRBV5-1 | TRBD2 | ASTSGAYEQY
TRBJ1-2 | TRBV12-3/TRBV12-4 | - | ASSGIGNYGYT